The 27 T cell receptor beta chains below were found in one sample sequenced in a study of blood T cell repertoires in COVID-19. Clones were read by immunoSEQ multiplex PCR, and TCRdb kept only the in-frame ones, dropping some. Counted here are about 110,000 clones, around nine tenths occurring once; the ten biggest clones make up roughly 4.5%. Sequenced input: peripheral blood. Source of these receptors: a middle-aged man with acute or convalescent COVID-19.

The DNA of the CDR3 is TGTGCCACCTCGCGTACAGATACGCAGTATTTT. Translation gives CATSRTDTQYF. The chain links TRBV6-6 to TRBJ2-3; D ambiguous. The CDR3 extends over 11 amino acids. V lost 10 bases and J lost 3, with 8 bases in between. Germline assignment: CDR1 MNHNY and CDR2 SVGAGI (reference sequence).

The rearrangement links TRBV21-1 to TRBJ1-4; TRBD1 reflects the table's D call only, with no check against the DNA. TRBV21-1 is tagged as a pseudogene. The CDR3 runs 19 residues. CDR3 sequence: CASSLQGPVLGATNEKLFF. As DNA, the CDR3 is TGTGCCAGCAGCTTACAGGGTCCGGTATTGGGAGCAACTAATGAAAAACTGTTTTTT.

This clone appeared a single time. The rearrangement links TRBV6-1 to TRBJ2-7; maybe TRBD1 (5 bases). Germline V gene lookup returns CDR1 MNHNS and CDR2 SASEGT. V lost 1 base to trimming and J lost 6 bases, with 16 bases between them. This CDR3 is built from 15 residues. The CDR3 reads CASSEVGRAIGEQYF. The CDR3 DNA follows: TGTGCCAGCAGTGAAGTTGGCAGGGCAATTGGCGAGCAGTACTTC.

The V gene is TRBV4-1, the J gene TRBJ1-5, with a tentative D call TRBD1 (5 bases). There are 16 residues in the CDR3. Germline loops: CDR1 MGHRA, CDR2 YSYEKL. With 4 bases removed from V and 1 base from J, the gap between germline ends came to 14 bases. This chain's CDR3 is CASSLQGGDSNQPQHF. CDR3 in DNA: TGCGCCAGCAGCCTTCAGGGAGGGGACAGCAATCAGCCCCAGCATTTT.

This chain joins TRBV10-2 and TRBJ2-5; 13 nucleotides align to TRBD2. Trimming at V came to 5 bases and at J to 5 bases, leaving 11 bases not matched to a gene. This CDR3 has 17 residues. Per germline, CDR1 WSHSY and CDR2 SAAADI. CDR3 region: CASSTSGRAQIGETQYF. The CDR3 DNA reads as TGCGCCAGCAGTACTAGCGGGAGGGCCCAAATCGGGGAGACCCAGTACTTC.

Here the CDR3 DNA reads TGCGCCAGCAGCTTACGAGCGGAGACCGGGGAGCTGTTTTTT. This gives the protein CASSLRAETGELFF. The rearrangement links TRBV5-1 to TRBJ2-2, with D tentatively TRBD2 (5 bases). Germline V gene sequence: CDR1 SGHRS, CDR2 YFSETQ. V lost 2 bases and J 5 bases, leaving 10 bases between the germline ends. The CDR3 is 14 amino acids.

This chain links TRBV6-5 with TRBJ2-7; 7 positions match TRBD2. The germline V gene has CDR1 MNHEY and CDR2 SVGAGI. V lost 5 bases and J lost 7; bases outside the gene matches: 14. The CDR3 is 15 residues long. Written as DNA, the CDR3 is TGTGCCAGCAGTAACCTAATAGCGGGCTACTATGAGCAGTACTTC. As protein: CASSNLIAGYYEQYF.

The genes are TRBV10-3 and TRBJ1-1; tentative D call: TRBD1 (6 bases). The CDR3 spans 15 residues. The germline V gene encodes CDR1 ENHRY and CDR2 SYGVKD. V was trimmed by 3 bases and J by 0 bases, leaving 11 bases between them. The CDR3 sequence is CAISEKGGMNTEAFF. The CDR3, as DNA: TGTGCCATCAGTGAAAAAGGGGGAATGAACACTGAAGCTTTCTTT.

The V and J genes are TRBV5-8 and TRBJ2-7, with TRBD2 identical over 10 bases. Trimming at V came to 4 bases and at J to 3 bases, leaving 10 bases not matched to a gene. The CDR3 runs 16 residues. CDR1 is SGHTS and CDR2 is YDEGEE in the germline V gene. CDR3 amino acids: CASSPRTSGLYYEQYF. CDR3 nucleotides: TGTGCCAGCAGCCCGCGGACTAGCGGTCTCTACTACGAGCAGTACTTC.

The V gene is TRBV5-1, the J gene TRBJ1-3, with 12 bases that match TRBD1. The CDR3 totals 18 residues. Germline V gene data show CDR1 as SGHRS and CDR2 as YFSETQ. J lost 2 bases, V lost 4 bases, and 10 bases had no gene match. CDR3 sequence: CASSRGTGGADTGNTIYF. The CDR3, as DNA: TGCGCCAGCAGCCGCGGGACAGGGGGCGCAGATACTGGAAACACCATATATTTT. Together with reference TRBV5-1 and TRBJ1-3, the CDR3 gives the full variable domain: KAGVTQTPRYLIKTRGQQVTLSCSPISGHRSVSWYQQTPGQGLQFLFEYFSETQRNKGNFPGRFSGRQFSNSRSEMNVSTLELGDSALYLCASSRGTGGADTGNTIYFGEGSWLTVV.

This clone was counted once. The chain couples TRBV14 to TRBJ1-6, with a tentative D call TRBD1 (6 bases). CDR1 SGHDN and CDR2 FVKESK come from the germline V gene. The germline V and J ends were trimmed by 1 base and 7 bases, with 11 bases remaining between them. The CDR3 sequence is 15 residues long. The CDR3 region is CASSQGGQLNSPLHF. CDR3 nucleotides: TGTGCCAGCAGCCAAGGGGGGCAGTTAAATTCACCCCTCCACTTT.

The CDR3 coding sequence is TGCGCCAGCAGCCAAAACAGGGGATACGAGCAGTACTTC. Residues: CASSQNRGYEQYF. V gene TRBV4-3 combines with J gene TRBJ2-7; 7 bases match TRBD1. Germline V gene sequence: CDR1 LGHNA, CDR2 YSLEER. The CDR3 has 13 residues. V dropped 2 bases and J dropped 4; count of bases not matched to a gene: 2.

J is TRBJ2-1 and V is TRBV7-3; TRBD2 is a possible D gene (6 bases). CDR3 length: 14 amino acids. V gave up 2 bases and J gave up 6 bases, with 11 bases separating them. Germline lookup yields CDR1 SGHTA and CDR2 FQGTGA. The CDR3 spells CASSLGSAGNEQFF. For the CDR3, the DNA is TGTGCCAGCAGCTTAGGTTCAGCGGGCAATGAGCAGTTCTTC.

This chain connects TRBV11-1 to TRBJ1-4, with 9 bases fitting TRBD1. Losses at the gene ends were 4 bases for V and 10 bases for J; bases not matched to a gene: 10. CDR1 is SGHAT and CDR2 is FQDESV in the germline V gene (reference sequence). This CDR3 contains 15 residues. In DNA form, the CDR3 reads TGTGCCAGCAGCTGGTCGACCCTGGGACAGGGAAAACTGTTTTTT. Translation gives CASSWSTLGQGKLFF.

The rearrangement links TRBV5-6 to TRBJ2-7; no clear D. The germline V and J ends were trimmed by 0 bases and 2 bases, with 12 bases remaining between them. The CDR3 sequence is 15 residues long. Germline-derived CDR1 and CDR2 are SGHDT and YYEEEE. The CDR3 DNA sequence: TGTGCCAGCAGCTTGGTGACTGGCGAACCCTACGAGCAGTACTTC. Amino acids: CASSLVTGEPYEQYF.

This chain links TRBV5-1 with TRBJ2-3; 7 bases align to TRBD1. The V and J ends lost 4 bases and 2 bases, in that order; junction bases with no gene match: 4. The V gene's germline CDR1 is SGHRS and CDR2 YFSETQ. CDR3 size: 14 residues. In nucleotides, the CDR3 is TGCGCCAGCAGCATTGGACAGGCCACAGATACGCAGTATTTT. The encoded protein is CASSIGQATDTQYF.

V and J are TRBV11-3 and TRBJ2-2; a possible D gene is TRBD1 (5 bases). V gave up 2 bases and J gave up 3 bases, with 13 bases separating them. The CDR3 has 16 residues. Germline V lookup: CDR1 SGHNT, CDR2 YENEEA. CDR3 DNA: TGTGCCAGCAGCTTAAGGGGTAGACCCTACACCGGGGAGCTGTTTTTT. This codes for CASSLRGRPYTGELFF.

The V gene is TRBV14, the J gene TRBJ2-5; D remains unclear. CDR1 and CDR2 (germline): SGHDN, FVKESK. Trimming took off 4 bases at V and 5 bases at J, with 17 bases between the two ends. The CDR3 runs to 15 residues. The CDR3 sequence is CASSPNIPSRETQYF. In DNA, the CDR3 is TGTGCCAGCAGCCCCAACATCCCCTCGAGGGAGACCCAGTACTTC.

The DNA for the CDR3 is TGTGCCAGCAGCTTGGGGGCAGGGCGCGGCTACACCTTC. It is translated as CASSLGAGRGYTF. The J gene is TRBJ1-2, the V gene TRBV5-5; possibly TRBD1 for D (5 bases). The length of the CDR3 is 13 residues. V shed 0 bases and J shed 8 bases, with 11 bases lying between them. CDR1 SGHKS and CDR2 YYEKEE come from the germline V gene (reference sequence).

The CDR3 DNA follows: TGCGCCAGCAGCTTGTGGGCAGGGGGCCGGCGTGAAAAACTGTTTTTT. Protein sequence: CASSLWAGGRREKLFF. The V and J genes are TRBV5-1 and TRBJ1-4; 8 nucleotides agree with TRBD1. The germline V gene encodes CDR1 SGHRS and CDR2 YFSETQ. The CDR3 has 16 amino acids. The V segment lost 1 base and the J segment 7 bases; nucleotides outside the gene matches: 9.

The V gene is TRBV2, the J gene TRBJ1-3; 8 bases match TRBD1. This CDR3 comprises 15 residues. Germline V gene lookup returns CDR1 SNHLY and CDR2 FYNNEI. With V trimmed by 5 bases and J by 3 bases, 6 bases remained unmatched. Written as DNA, the CDR3 is TGTGCCAGCAGTATCCAGGGGACAGGTGGAAACACCATATATTTT. Translation: CASSIQGTGGNTIYF.

This clone was seen once. The chain has TRBV9 and TRBJ2-2; no clear D gene. The CDR3 consists of 13 residues. Germline values: CDR1 SGDLS, CDR2 YYNGEE. Trimming shortened V by 3 bases and J by 5 bases, and 8 bases separated the two germline ends. The CDR3 region has the DNA TGTGCCAGCAGCGGAGAGGTAACCGGGGAGCTGTTTTTT. It is translated as CASSGEVTGELFF.

This rearrangement joins TRBV11-2 to TRBJ1-1; perhaps TRBD1 as D (5 bases). Deletions cut 6 bases from V and 6 bases from J, with 8 bases between. Germline CDR1 and CDR2: SGHAT and FQNNGV. CDR3 size: 11 residues. CDR3 region: CASRQGAEAFF. The CDR3 DNA reads as TGTGCCAGCAGGCAGGGTGCTGAAGCTTTCTTT.

The chain is built from TRBV11-1 and TRBJ2-1; 8 bases agree with TRBD1. The CDR3 is 14 residues long. Losses at the gene ends were 4 bases for V and 5 bases for J; bases not matched to a gene: 4. The germline gives CDR1 SGHAT, CDR2 FQDESV (reference sequence). The CDR3 region has the DNA TGTGCCAGCAGCTACCGGGACAGGAACAATGAGCAGTTCTTC. Its protein is CASSYRDRNNEQFF.

The chain couples TRBV9 to TRBJ2-1, with TRBD1 identical over 9 bases. The CDR3 has 15 residues. CDR1 is SGDLS, CDR2 YYNGEE, per germline. The V segment lost 3 bases and the J segment 6 bases; nucleotides outside the gene matches: 7. The CDR3 sequence is CASSERDRVTNEQFF. CDR3 in DNA: TGTGCCAGCAGCGAGCGGGACAGGGTTACCAATGAGCAGTTCTTC.

The DNA of the CDR3 is TGTGCCAGCAGCCACCGTCGGGAGGGCCGGGACAATGAGCAGTTCTTC. Amino acids: CASSHRREGRDNEQFF. The chain carries TRBV3-1 (or the pseudogene TRBV3-2) and TRBJ2-1; 8 positions match TRBD2. This CDR3 spans 16 amino acids. CDR1 is LGHDT and CDR2 is YNNKEL in the germline V gene (reference sequence). Germline trimming cut 3 bases from V and 5 bases from J; bases unmatched to any gene: 9.

The chain combines TRBV30 with TRBJ2-2; D is unclear. The CDR3 is made up of 16 amino acids. V lost 5 bases to trimming and J lost 4 bases, with 20 bases between them. Looked up from germline, CDR1 is GTSNPN and CDR2 is SVGIG (reference sequence). CDR3 nucleotide sequence: TGTGCCTGGGACACGCCTTTGCCGATTCGCACCGGGGAGCTGTTTTTT. Translated: CAWDTPLPIRTGELFF.